Listed below are T cell receptor beta chains from one sample, sequenced in a study of cytomegalovirus exposure and HLA in healthy donors. The protocol was immunoSEQ multiplex PCR, while the TCRdb copy is restricted to in-frame clones and leaves out a portion. The sample lists 150,000 to 200,000 clones, about 83% seen once, with more than 1.1% in the top ten. Sequencing input: PBMCs. The receptor source for this set is a woman aged 18-30 years in good health and CMV-seronegative. Each CDR3 is given without its conserved first and last residue.

V gene: TRBV19
J gene: TRBJ2-7
CDR3 protein: ASSPGHARAYEQY

V gene: TRBV4-1
J gene: TRBJ1-2
CDR3 protein: ASSPAWRGTNYGYT

V gene: TRBV2
J gene: TRBJ2-7
CDR3 protein: ASMDKPYEQY

V gene: TRBV18
J gene: TRBJ2-7
CDR3 protein: ASSQLRGEREQY

V gene: TRBV6-1
J gene: TRBJ2-7
CDR3 protein: ASSELGQTGYEQY

V gene: TRBV9
J gene: TRBJ2-2
CDR3 protein: ASSGYRGTGELF

V gene: TRBV19
J gene: TRBJ2-6
CDR3 protein: ASSTPNRAGANVLT

V gene: TRBV7-6
J gene: TRBJ2-2
CDR3 protein: ASSLGGLAGVLSTGELF

V gene: TRBV5-6
J gene: TRBJ2-2
CDR3 protein: ASSFGRELF

V gene: TRBV19
J gene: TRBJ1-3
CDR3 protein: ASSPLSPTGWGGNTIY

V gene: TRBV11-3
J gene: TRBJ2-1
CDR3 protein: ASSLLGGNNEQF

V gene: TRBV6-5
J gene: TRBJ2-1
CDR3 protein: ASRGGPGEQF

V gene: TRBV19
J gene: TRBJ1-1
CDR3 protein: ASTPWTDTEAF

V gene: TRBV6-1
J gene: TRBJ2-5
CDR3 protein: ASSIYRAQGETQY

V gene: TRBV29-1
J gene: TRBJ2-1
CDR3 protein: SDRITGYNEQF

V gene: TRBV4-1
J gene: TRBJ2-5
CDR3 protein: ASSQEGTEQETQY

V gene: TRBV9
J gene: TRBJ1-2
CDR3 protein: ASSPGQKAGVYGYT

V gene: TRBV4-1
J gene: TRBJ2-7
CDR3 protein: ASSQEGQGGNPYEQY

V gene: TRBV10-3
J gene: TRBJ2-7
CDR3 protein: AITGGPRTSYEQY

V gene: TRBV10-3
J gene: TRBJ2-7
CDR3 protein: AITSGTASYEQY

V gene: TRBV5-6
J gene: TRBJ2-6
CDR3 protein: ASRPGPSGANVLT

V gene: TRBV19
J gene: TRBJ1-6
CDR3 protein: ASSIIQGNSPLH

V gene: TRBV9
J gene: TRBJ1-2
CDR3 protein: ASSGAGRGHYGYT